This T cell receptor (beta chain) was observed in a study of blood T cell repertoires in COVID-19. Sequencing was performed with immunoSEQ multiplex PCR; in TCRdb, only in-frame clones are kept and a portion is missing. This sample has about 34,000 clones, with about 93% found just once. This clone came up once. V was pared by 6 bases and J by 3 bases, with 11 bases between. The CDR3 sequence is 13 residues long. Looked up from germline, CDR1 is MNHEY and CDR2 is SVGAGI. This TCR was recovered from a human donor in a cohort sampled during active COVID-19. Sequenced material: peripheral blood. The genes are TRBV6-5 and TRBJ1-2; tentatively, D is TRBD1 (6 bases). The CDR3: CASRRGGDYGYTF. Written as DNA, the CDR3 is TGTGCCAGCAGAAGAGGGGGGGACTATGGCTACACCTTC.